The T cell receptor (beta chain) described here comes from a study of blood T cell repertoires in COVID-19. Germline V gives CDR1 LGHDT, CDR2 YNNKEL (reference sequence). V was shortened by 0 bases and J by 2 bases, with 19 bases between the two germline ends. This CDR3 is built from 18 residues. Original data processing: Reference gene primer amplification yielded estimated nucleated cell counts. TCRdb's table, derived via immunoSEQ multiplex PCR, lists solely in-frame clones and lacks some. V, J and clone size are those of that table, while D and trimming were read from the DNA. The table has over 400,000 clones, 86% seen once; the top ten hold under 1.5%.

The clonotype originates from a woman aged 25-40 years with active or convalescent COVID-19. The J gene is TRBJ1-2, the V gene TRBV3-1 (or the pseudogene TRBV3-2); perhaps TRBD1 as D (5 bases). The sequenced sample consisted of peripheral blood. The CDR3 region has the DNA TGTGCCAGCAGCCAAGAAGGGGCCAGGAGAAAGGGGAACTATGGCTACACCTTC. This sequence encodes CASSQEGARRKGNYGYTF.